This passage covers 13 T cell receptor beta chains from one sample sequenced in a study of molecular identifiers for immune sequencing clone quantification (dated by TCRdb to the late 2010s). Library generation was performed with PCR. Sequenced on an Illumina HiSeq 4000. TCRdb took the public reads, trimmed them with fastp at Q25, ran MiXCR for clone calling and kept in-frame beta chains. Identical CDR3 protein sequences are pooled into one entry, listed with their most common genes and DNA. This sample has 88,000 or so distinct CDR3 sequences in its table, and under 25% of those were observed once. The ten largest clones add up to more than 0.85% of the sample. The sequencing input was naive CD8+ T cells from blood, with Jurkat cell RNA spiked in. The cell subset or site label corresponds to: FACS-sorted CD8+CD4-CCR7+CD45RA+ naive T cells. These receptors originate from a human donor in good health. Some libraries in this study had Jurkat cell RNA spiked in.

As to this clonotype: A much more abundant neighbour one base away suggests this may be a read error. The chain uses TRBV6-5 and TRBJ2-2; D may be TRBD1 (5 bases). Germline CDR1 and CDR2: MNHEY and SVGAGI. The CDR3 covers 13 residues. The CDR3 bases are TGTGCCGGCAGTTCCAGGGCGGCTGGGGAGCTGTTTTTT. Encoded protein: CAGSSRAAGELFF.

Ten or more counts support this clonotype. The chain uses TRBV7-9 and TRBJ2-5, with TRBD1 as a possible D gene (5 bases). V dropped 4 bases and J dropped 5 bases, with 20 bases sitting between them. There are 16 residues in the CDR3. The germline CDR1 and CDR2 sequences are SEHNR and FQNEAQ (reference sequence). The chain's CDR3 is CASSSQIRASQETQYF. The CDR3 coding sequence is TGTGCCAGCAGCTCCCAGATCAGGGCCTCCCAGGAGACCCAGTACTTC.

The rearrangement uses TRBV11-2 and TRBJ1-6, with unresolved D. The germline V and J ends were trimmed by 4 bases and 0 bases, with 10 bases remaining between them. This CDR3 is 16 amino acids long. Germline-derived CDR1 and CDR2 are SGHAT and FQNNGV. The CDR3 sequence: CASSSTTSSYNSPLHF. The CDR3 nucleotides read TGTGCCAGCAGCTCAACCACGAGCTCCTATAATTCACCCCTCCACTTT.

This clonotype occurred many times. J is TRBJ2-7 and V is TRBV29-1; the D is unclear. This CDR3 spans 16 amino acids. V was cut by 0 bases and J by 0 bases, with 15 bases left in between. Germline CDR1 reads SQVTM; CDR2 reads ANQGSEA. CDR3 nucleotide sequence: TGCAGCGTTGAAGATCCCGGCCAGTCGAGCTCCTACGAGCAGTACTTC. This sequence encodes CSVEDPGQSSSYEQYF.

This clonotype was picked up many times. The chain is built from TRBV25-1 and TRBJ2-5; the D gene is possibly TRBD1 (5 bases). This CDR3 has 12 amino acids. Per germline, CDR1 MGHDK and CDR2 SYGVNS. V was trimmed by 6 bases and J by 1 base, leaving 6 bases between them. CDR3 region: CASRTAQETQYF. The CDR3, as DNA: TGTGCCAGCAGGACAGCCCAAGAGACCCAGTACTTC.

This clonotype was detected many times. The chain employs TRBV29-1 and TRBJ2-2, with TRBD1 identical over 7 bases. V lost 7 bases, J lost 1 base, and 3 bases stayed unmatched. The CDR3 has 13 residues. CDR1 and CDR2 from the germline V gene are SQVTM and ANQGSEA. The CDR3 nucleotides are TGCAGCGCGGGACAGCTGAACACCGGGGAGCTGTTTTTT. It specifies CSAGQLNTGELFF.

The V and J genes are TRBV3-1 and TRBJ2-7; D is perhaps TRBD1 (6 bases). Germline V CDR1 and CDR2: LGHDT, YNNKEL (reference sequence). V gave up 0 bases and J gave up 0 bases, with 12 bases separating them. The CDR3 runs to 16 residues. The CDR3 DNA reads TGTGCCAGCAGCCAAGAGTTAGGGACAATCTCCTACGAGCAGTACTTC. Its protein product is CASSQELGTISYEQYF.

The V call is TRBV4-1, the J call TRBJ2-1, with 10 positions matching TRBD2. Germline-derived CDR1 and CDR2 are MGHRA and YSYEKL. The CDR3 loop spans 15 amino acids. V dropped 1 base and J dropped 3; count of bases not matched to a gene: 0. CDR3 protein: CASSQGLAGYNEQFF. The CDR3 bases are TGCGCCAGCAGCCAAGGACTAGCGGGCTACAATGAGCAGTTCTTC.

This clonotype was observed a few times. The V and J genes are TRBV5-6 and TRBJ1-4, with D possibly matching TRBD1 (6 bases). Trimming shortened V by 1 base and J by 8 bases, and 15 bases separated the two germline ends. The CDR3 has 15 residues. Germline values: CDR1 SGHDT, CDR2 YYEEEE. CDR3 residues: CASSLYWGGGEKLFF. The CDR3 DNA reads TGTGCCAGCAGCTTGTATTGGGGGGGCGGAGAAAAACTGTTTTTT.

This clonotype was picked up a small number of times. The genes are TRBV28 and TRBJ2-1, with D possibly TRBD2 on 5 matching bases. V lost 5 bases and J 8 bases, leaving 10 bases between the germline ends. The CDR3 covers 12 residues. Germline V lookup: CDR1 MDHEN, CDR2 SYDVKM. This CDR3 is CASSAPGDEQFF. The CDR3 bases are TGTGCCAGCAGTGCACCCGGGGATGAGCAGTTCTTC.

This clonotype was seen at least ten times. CDR3 sequence (DNA): TGTGCCAGCAGTTTAACAGGGGGCAGAACCTACGAGCAGTACTTC. Translation gives CASSLTGGRTYEQYF. The chain links TRBV27 to TRBJ2-7; 9 nucleotides align to TRBD1. The CDR3 sequence is 15 residues long. Trimming at V came to 2 bases and at J to 2 bases, leaving 4 bases not matched to a gene. Germline CDR1 is MNHEY and CDR2 is SMNVEV (reference sequence).

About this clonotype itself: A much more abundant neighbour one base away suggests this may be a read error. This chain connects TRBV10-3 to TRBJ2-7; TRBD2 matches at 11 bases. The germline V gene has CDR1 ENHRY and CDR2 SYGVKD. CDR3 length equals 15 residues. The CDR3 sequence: CAVSESETSGAEQYF. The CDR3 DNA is TGTGCCGTCAGTGAGTCAGAGACTAGCGGGGCCGAGCAGTACTTC.

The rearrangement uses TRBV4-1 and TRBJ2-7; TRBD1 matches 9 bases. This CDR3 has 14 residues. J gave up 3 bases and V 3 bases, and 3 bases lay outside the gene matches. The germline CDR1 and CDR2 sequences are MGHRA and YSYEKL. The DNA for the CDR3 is TGCGCCAGCAGCCATCTGGGACAGGGCTACGAGCAGTACTTC. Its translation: CASSHLGQGYEQYF.